The 24 T cell receptor beta chains given below trace back to one sample, sequenced in a study of T cell repertoires in cytomegalovirus infection. No cognate antigen is known for these TCRs. TCRdb itself ran the reads through MiXCR, one entry per CDR3 protein. The table includes roughly 990,000 distinct CDR3 sequences, approximately 30% detected once. Sample: cultured CD8+ T cells from PBMCs, taken from culture after CMV antigen stimulation. These receptors all come from a human donor in good health (CMV status not recorded). Some clones in this sample may be carry-over from other donors' samples.

This clonotype was recorded a few times. The chain carries TRBV10-3 and TRBJ2-6, with D unclear. CDR3 length: 15 residues. Deletions cut 6 bases from V and 0 bases from J, with 9 bases between. The germline gives CDR1 ENHRY, CDR2 SYGVKD. CDR3 DNA sequence: TGTGCCATCAGGGTTTTCTCCTCTGGGGCCAACGTCCTGACTTTC. It yields the protein CAIRVFSSGANVLTF.

As regards this clonotype: One end of the junction fails to match germline, which may point to a read error. The chain recombines TRBV7-6 with TRBJ2-7, with D possibly called TRBD1 or TRBD2 (5 bases each). From germline, CDR1 is SGHVS and CDR2 FNYEAQ. The CDR3 totals 14 residues. Written as DNA, the CDR3 is TGTGCTAGCAGCTTAGCGCACGGGGCCAGGGAGCAGTACTTC. This gives the protein CASSLAHGAREQYF. The variable domain in full, with the rest retrieved from reference TRBV7-6 and TRBJ2-7, is GAGVSQSPRYKVTKRGQDVALRCDPISGHVSLYWYRQALGQGPEFLTYFNYEAQQDKSGLPNDRFSAERPEGSISTLTIQRTEQRDSAMYRCASSLAHGAREQYFGPGTRLTVT.

In this sample, this clonotype turned up a few times. The rearrangement joins TRBV4-1 to TRBJ2-7, with a tentative D call TRBD1 (6 bases). The CDR3 runs to 14 residues. Between the trimmed V and J ends, which lost 0 bases and 4 bases, there was a span of 10 bases. Germline-derived CDR1 and CDR2 are MGHRA and YSYEKL. The CDR3 sequence is CASSQDRGPYEQYF. CDR3 DNA sequence: TGCGCCAGCAGCCAAGACAGGGGACCGTACGAGCAGTACTTC.

This clonotype was detected ten times or more. This chain links TRBV7-8 with TRBJ2-6; D may be TRBD1 or TRBD2 (6 bases each). The CDR3 has 16 residues. Germline V gives CDR1 SGHVS, CDR2 FQNEAQ. The V end was cut by 5 bases, the J end by 0 bases, with 11 bases between. The CDR3 loop is CASSQGGNSGANVLTF. The DNA for the CDR3 is TGTGCCAGCAGCCAAGGGGGGAACTCTGGGGCCAACGTCCTGACTTTC.

This rearrangement joins TRBV5-4 to TRBJ2-1; D uncertain. V lost 2 bases to trimming and J lost 1 base, with 10 bases between them. The germline V gene encodes CDR1 SGHNT and CDR2 YYREEE (reference sequence). This CDR3 is 15 amino acids long. CDR3 DNA sequence: TGTGCCAGCAGCTTCCGTATGGGATCCTACAATGAGCAGTTCTTC. This translates into CASSFRMGSYNEQFF.

With regard to this clonotype: A read error may produce the germline difference seen at one junction end. The CDR3 region has the DNA TGTGCTAGCAGCTTAACCCTGGACAGGGGAAATACGCAGTATTTT. Its translation: CASSLTLDRGNTQYF. The V and J genes are TRBV7-7 and TRBJ2-3, with 9 bases that match TRBD1. Germline-derived CDR1 and CDR2 are SSHAT and FNYEAQ (reference sequence). This CDR3 region has 15 residues.

The chain carries TRBV5-5 and TRBJ2-1; D gene ambiguous. Germline lookup yields CDR1 SGHKS and CDR2 YYEKEE (reference sequence). The CDR3 extends over 12 amino acids. V dropped 0 bases and J dropped 9 bases, with 7 bases sitting between them. This CDR3 is CASSLAGFEQFF. The CDR3 region has the DNA TGTGCCAGCAGCTTGGCCGGGTTTGAGCAGTTCTTC.

This chain links TRBV6-1 with TRBJ1-2; 8 nucleotides agree with TRBD1. The CDR3 covers 14 residues. Germline V gene data show CDR1 as MNHNS and CDR2 as SASEGT. Trimming at V came to 2 bases and at J to 4 bases, leaving 3 bases not matched to a gene. CDR3 protein: CASSERTGTYGYTF. In DNA, the CDR3 is TGTGCCAGCAGTGAACGGACAGGGACCTATGGCTACACCTTC.

In its sample, this clonotype was seen a few times. This rearrangement joins TRBV4-1 to TRBJ2-7, with a tentative D call TRBD1 (6 bases). V shed 1 base and J shed 5 bases, with 9 bases lying between them. The CDR3 totals 13 residues. CDR1 and CDR2 (germline): MGHRA, YSYEKL. CDR3 DNA: TGCGCCAGCAGCCAAGTACCAGGGGACGAGCAGTACGTC. Amino acids: CASSQVPGDEQYV.

This clonotype was detected a few times. V and J are TRBV12-3 or TRBV12-4 and TRBJ2-2, with 7 bases matching TRBD2. J lost 6 bases, V lost 7 bases, and 17 bases had no gene match. This CDR3 has 17 amino acids. In DNA form, the CDR3 reads TGTGCCAGCAACAAGAGGCTAGCGGAGGGGCCCCCCGGGGAGCTGTTTTTT. It is translated as CASNKRLAEGPPGELFF.

The rearrangement joins TRBV9 to TRBJ1-6; D is unresolved. V dropped 4 bases and J dropped 5 bases, with 10 bases sitting between them. The CDR3 contains 14 residues. Germline loops: CDR1 SGDLS, CDR2 YYNGEE. The CDR3 here is CASSLTLDNSPLHF. The CDR3 DNA reads TGTGCCAGCAGCCTTACACTAGATAATTCACCCCTCCACTTT.

The chain uses TRBV7-6 and TRBJ2-2, with no clear D. The ends were cut back, 6 bases at V and 8 bases at J, with 19 bases in the middle. CDR1 is SGHVS and CDR2 is FNYEAQ in the germline V gene. The length of the CDR3 is 15 residues. The chain's CDR3 is CASSSPGRNPGELFF. DNA of the CDR3: TGTGCCAGCAGTTCCCCAGGCAGGAATCCGGGGGAGCTGTTTTTT.

This chain links TRBV13 with TRBJ2-3, with D uncertain. V lost 8 bases, J lost 2 bases, and 14 bases lay in between. The CDR3 totals 14 residues. CDR1 PRHDT and CDR2 FYEKMQ come from the germline V gene (reference sequence). As DNA, the CDR3 is TGTGCCAGCGGCCCCCGAGGATTCACAGATACGCAGTATTTT. It specifies CASGPRGFTDTQYF. Variable domain in full (rest from reference TRBV13 and TRBJ2-3): AAGVIQSPRHLIKEKRETATLKCYPIPRHDTVYWYQQGPGQDPQFLISFYEKMQSDKGSIPDRFSAQQFSDYHSELNMSSLELGDSALYFCASGPRGFTDTQYFGPGTRLTVL.

The rearrangement links TRBV12-3 or TRBV12-4 to TRBJ1-2; TRBD1 aligns across 8 bases. The CDR3 is made up of 14 amino acids. The V and J ends lost 3 bases and 1 base, in that order; junction bases with no gene match: 1. The CDR3 loop reads CASSFDRGNYGYTF. In DNA, the CDR3 is TGTGCCAGCAGTTTCGACAGGGGTAACTATGGCTACACCTTC.

The genes are TRBV24-1 and TRBJ2-2; 7 positions match TRBD1. The CDR3 has 16 amino acids. CDR1 KGHDR and CDR2 SFDVKD come from the germline V gene. Losses at the gene ends were 1 base for V and 4 bases for J; bases not matched to a gene: 5. CDR3 residues: CATSDFGQGVTGELFF. CDR3 DNA sequence: TGTGCCACCAGTGATTTCGGGCAGGGGGTCACCGGGGAGCTGTTTTTT.

V is TRBV27 and J is TRBJ1-1, with D unclear. The CDR3 length is 13 residues. Trimming stripped 4 bases from V and 4 bases from J, with 10 bases between. CDR1 is MNHEY, CDR2 SMNVEV, per germline (reference sequence). CDR3 nucleotides: TGTGCCAGCAGTTCCGGTTGGGGCACTGAAGCTTTCTTT. It is translated as CASSSGWGTEAFF.

V usage is TRBV7-9 and J usage is TRBJ2-5; 7 bases are a match to TRBD2. The CDR3 runs 15 residues. The V segment lost 8 bases and the J segment 1 base; nucleotides outside the gene matches: 10. Germline assignment: CDR1 SEHNR and CDR2 FQNEAQ (reference sequence). This chain's CDR3 is CASLRFAGVQETQYF. The DNA for the CDR3 is TGTGCCAGCCTCCGTTTCGCGGGGGTCCAAGAGACCCAGTACTTC.

The chain carries TRBV6-1 and TRBJ2-7, with D perhaps being TRBD1 or TRBD2 (5 bases each). This CDR3 comprises 16 residues. The germline CDR1 and CDR2 sequences are MNHNS and SASEGT. V was pared by 3 bases and J by 2 bases, with 17 bases between. In DNA form, the CDR3 reads TGTGCCAGCAGTGAGCCACCCACCGGGGACCCCTACGAGCAGTACTTC. This gives the protein CASSEPPTGDPYEQYF.

This clonotype was detected ten times or more. The chain combines TRBV7-6 with TRBJ2-1; 7 positions match TRBD2. The CDR3 runs 13 residues. Trimming removed 5 bases from V and 9 bases from J; junction bases left unmatched: 7. Germline CDR1 SGHVS, CDR2 FNYEAQ. The CDR3 protein is CASSEGRAGEQFF. In DNA, the CDR3 is TGTGCCAGCAGCGAGGGGAGGGCGGGTGAGCAGTTCTTC.

This chain joins TRBV7-9 and TRBJ2-4, with D unresolved. Trimming removed 5 bases at V and 6 bases at J, with 14 bases between. CDR1 and CDR2 from the germline V gene are SEHNR and FQNEAQ (reference sequence). This CDR3 region has 14 residues. The CDR3 nucleotides are TGTGCCAGCAGCCATGACCTTTCGAGAAACATTCAGTACTTC. Protein: CASSHDLSRNIQYF.

This chain uses TRBV28 with TRBJ1-5; D gene unclear. Germline V gene sequence: CDR1 MDHEN, CDR2 SYDVKM. This CDR3 spans 15 amino acids. V lost 6 bases and J lost 0, with 12 bases in between. The CDR3 region is CASRSREYSNQPQHF. As DNA, the CDR3 is TGTGCCAGCAGAAGCAGAGAATATAGCAATCAGCCCCAGCATTTT.

Ten or more counts support this clonotype. CDR3 DNA: TGTGCCAGCAGACAGGGCACCGGGGAGCTGTTTTTT. Protein sequence: CASRQGTGELFF. J is TRBJ2-2 and V is TRBV27; the D gene is possibly TRBD1 (6 bases). Germline V CDR1 and CDR2: MNHEY, SMNVEV (reference sequence). Between the trimmed V and J ends, which lost 6 bases and 4 bases, there was a span of 6 bases. This CDR3 contains 12 residues.

This rearrangement joins TRBV28 to TRBJ2-2; tentative D call: TRBD2 (5 bases). V lost 6 bases and J lost 3, with 11 bases in between. Germline lookup yields CDR1 MDHEN and CDR2 SYDVKM. The CDR3 runs to 14 residues. The CDR3 DNA sequence: TGTGCCAGCAGGCCCCTAGCATACACCGGGGAGCTGTTTTTT. Amino acids: CASRPLAYTGELFF. Supplemented by reference TRBV28 and TRBJ2-2, the full variable domain reads DVKVTQSSRYLVKRTGEKVFLECVQDMDHENMFWYRQDPGLGLRLIYFSYDVKMKEKGDIPEGYSVSREKKERFSLILESASTNQTSMYLCASRPLAYTGELFFGEGSRLTVL.

This clonotype came up a few times. The rearrangement links TRBV7-2 to TRBJ1-2; D ambiguous. CDR1 and CDR2 (germline): SGHTA, FQGNSA. The CDR3 covers 11 residues. The germline V and J ends were trimmed by 10 bases and 4 bases, with 10 bases remaining between them. For the CDR3, the DNA is TGTGCCAACGACGGACTCTATGGCTACACCTTC. Encoded protein: CANDGLYGYTF. The complete variable domain, with remaining parts taken from reference TRBV7-2 and TRBJ1-2, reads GAGVSQSPSNKVTEKGKDVELRCDPISGHTALYWYRQSLGQGLEFLIYFQGNSAPDKSGLPSDRFSAERTGGSVSTLTIQRTQQEDSAVYLCANDGLYGYTFGSGTRLTVV.